A selection of T cell receptor beta chains follows, all from one sample in a study of blood T cells in healthy people across ages. TCRdb itself ran the 5' RACE reads through MiXCR, one entry per CDR3 protein. The sample has approximately 730,000 distinct CDR3 sequences, approximately 39% seen once. Material: blood. The source of these receptors is an older woman in good health. Each CDR3 is given with its conserved first and last residue. The D gene is left open where the match is weak. Size is stated for part of the rows, as once, few or many counts, or as a class when the clone is expanded.

j_call | clone_size | v_call | d_call | cdr3_aa | cdr3_nt
TRBJ1-5 | - | TRBV4-1 | TRBD1 | CASSHMGQGDQPQHF | TGCGCCAGCAGCCATATGGGACAGGGGGATCAGCCCCAGCATTTT
TRBJ2-7 | - | TRBV6-2/TRBV6-3 | TRBD2 | CASSQPSSGIPSYNEQYF | TGTGCCAGCAGTCAACCATCTAGCGGAATACCCTCCTACAATGAGCAGTACTTC
TRBJ2-2 | - | TRBV9 | TRBD2 | CASSHPIIPGGDTGELFF | TGTGCCAGCAGCCACCCCATTATACCGGGAGGGGACACCGGGGAGCTGTTTTTT
TRBJ2-3 | many | TRBV29-1 | - | CSVVIVLPGEDTQYF | TGCAGCGTTGTGATCGTACTACCCGGGGAAGATACGCAGTATTTT
TRBJ2-3 | many | TRBV6-5 | TRBD1 | CASSSRGQADTQYF | TGTGCCAGCAGCTCCAGGGGGCAAGCAGATACGCAGTATTTT
TRBJ2-3 | - | TRBV27 | - | CASSSVGVTDTQYF | TGTGCCAGCAGCTCCGTTGGGGTAACAGATACGCAGTATTTT
TRBJ2-3 | - | TRBV11-2 | TRBD2 | CASSLVVSGRPADTQYF | TGTGCCAGCAGCTTAGTAGTTAGCGGGAGGCCAGCAGATACGCAGTATTTT
TRBJ2-1 | few | TRBV5-6 | - | CASSDRATPSYNEQFF | TGTGCCAGCAGCGACCGTGCTACTCCCTCCTACAATGAGCAGTTCTTC
TRBJ2-3 | many | TRBV6-2/TRBV6-3 | - | CASSPLWGETDTQYF | TGTGCCAGCAGCCCGCTCTGGGGGGAGACAGATACGCAGTATTTT
TRBJ1-5 | - | TRBV7-9 | TRBD1 | CASSFSDRGGNQPQHF | TGTGCCAGCAGCTTCTCAGACAGGGGAGGCAATCAGCCCCAGCATTTT
TRBJ2-3 | - | TRBV11-3 | - | CASSSGENRRTDTQYF | TGTGCCAGCAGCTCGGGGGAAAACCGAAGGACAGATACGCAGTATTTT
TRBJ1-1 | - | TRBV18 | - | CASSGAGTTNTEAFF | TGTGCCAGCTCAGGCGCCGGGACAACTAACACTGAAGCTTTCTTT
TRBJ1-2 | - | TRBV9 | - | CASSASELYGYTF | TGTGCCAGCAGCGCCTCGGAACTCTATGGCTACACCTTC
TRBJ2-3 | - | TRBV5-1 | TRBD1 | CAGSLEVRGRDTQYF | TGCGCCGGCAGCTTGGAGGTCAGGGGGCGGGATACGCAGTATTTT
TRBJ2-7 | once | TRBV7-8 | - | CASSPPQGQGHLSNNEQYF | TGTGCCAGCAGCCCCCCTCAAGGCCAGGGGCACCTTTCGAACAATGAGCAGTACTTC
TRBJ1-4 | - | TRBV7-9 | - | CAISPDASEEKLFF | TGTGCCATCTCACCCGACGCCAGCGAGGAAAAACTGTTTTTT
TRBJ2-7 | few | TRBV7-9 | TRBD2 | CASSLRAGAYEQYF | TGTGCCAGCAGCTTACGAGCGGGGGCCTACGAGCAGTACTTC
TRBJ1-6 | few | TRBV20-1 | TRBD1 | CSARDRTGFSPLHF | TGCAGTGCTAGAGACCGGACAGGCTTTTCACCCCTCCACTTT
TRBJ2-3 | - | TRBV12-3/TRBV12-4 | - | CASSPRATRGGTDTQYF | TGTGCCAGCAGCCCGCGAGCGACCAGGGGGGGCACAGATACGCAGTATTTT
TRBJ2-7 | - | TRBV14 | TRBD1 | CASSQMTLRQGGPEQYF | TGTGCCAGCAGCCAGATGACACTTCGACAGGGGGGACCCGAGCAGTACTTC
TRBJ1-6 | - | TRBV7-3 | - | CASSQTDGETPLHF | TGTGCCAGCAGCCAAACGGACGGGGAAACACCCCTCCACTTT
TRBJ2-5 | - | TRBV20-1 | - | CSARVSGVGNEQYF | TGCAGTGCTAGAGTTTCGGGAGTCGGCAATGAGCAGTACTTC
TRBJ2-5 | - | TRBV15 | - | CATSRDVALQETQYF | TGTGCCACCAGCAGAGATGTGGCTCTACAAGAGACCCAGTACTTC
TRBJ2-7 | many | TRBV29-1 | - | CSVDLGIYEQYF | TGCAGCGTTGACTTAGGGATCTACGAGCAGTACTTC
TRBJ2-3 | - | TRBV4-2 | - | CASSQDPLARDTQYF | TGTGCCAGCAGCCAAGACCCCCTAGCCAGGGATACGCAGTATTTT
TRBJ2-3 | few | TRBV7-6 | TRBD2 | CASSLGGILASPTDTQYF | TGTGCCAGCAGCTTAGGGGGTATACTAGCGTCCCCCACAGATACGCAGTATTTT
TRBJ2-1 | few | TRBV3-1 | TRBD2 | CASSPETSMLYNEQFF | TGTGCCAGCAGCCCCGAGACTAGCATGCTATACAATGAGCAGTTCTTC
TRBJ1-5 | few | TRBV30 | - | CAWSGGRNQPQHF | TGTGCCTGGAGTGGGGGAAGAAATCAGCCCCAGCATTTT
TRBJ2-5 | - | TRBV7-6 | TRBD2 | CASSSRGLAPQETQYF | TGTGCCAGCAGCTCCCGGGGACTAGCGCCGCAGGAGACCCAGTACTTC
TRBJ2-3 | - | TRBV29-1 | - | CSGGSEGTQYF | TGCAGCGGGGGTTCAGAGGGTACGCAGTATTTT
TRBJ1-2 | - | TRBV20-1 | - | CSASRGAPGYTF | TGCAGTGCTTCACGGGGGGCGCCTGGCTACACCTTC